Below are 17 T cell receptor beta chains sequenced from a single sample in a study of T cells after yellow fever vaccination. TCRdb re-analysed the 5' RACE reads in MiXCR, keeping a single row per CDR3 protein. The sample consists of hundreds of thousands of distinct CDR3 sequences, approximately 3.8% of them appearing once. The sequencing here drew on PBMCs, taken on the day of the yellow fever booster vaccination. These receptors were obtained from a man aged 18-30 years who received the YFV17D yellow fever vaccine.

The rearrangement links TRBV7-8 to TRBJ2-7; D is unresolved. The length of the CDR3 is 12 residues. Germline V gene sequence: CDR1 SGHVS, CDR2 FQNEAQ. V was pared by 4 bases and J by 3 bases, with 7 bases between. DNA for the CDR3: TGTGCCAGCAGCTCGACTTACTACGAGCAGTACTTC. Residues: CASSSTYYEQYF.

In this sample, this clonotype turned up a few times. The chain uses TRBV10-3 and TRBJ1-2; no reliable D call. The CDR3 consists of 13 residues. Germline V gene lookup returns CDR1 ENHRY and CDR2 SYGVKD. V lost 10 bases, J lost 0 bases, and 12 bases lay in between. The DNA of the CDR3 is TGTGCCACCGAGACCGATACTAACTATGGCTACACCTTC. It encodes CATETDTNYGYTF.

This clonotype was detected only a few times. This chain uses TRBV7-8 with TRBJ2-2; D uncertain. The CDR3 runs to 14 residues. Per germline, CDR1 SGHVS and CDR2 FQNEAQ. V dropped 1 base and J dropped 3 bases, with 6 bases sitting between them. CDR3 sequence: CASSLVLHTGELFF. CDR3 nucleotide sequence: TGTGCCAGCAGCTTAGTGCTACACACCGGGGAGCTGTTTTTT.

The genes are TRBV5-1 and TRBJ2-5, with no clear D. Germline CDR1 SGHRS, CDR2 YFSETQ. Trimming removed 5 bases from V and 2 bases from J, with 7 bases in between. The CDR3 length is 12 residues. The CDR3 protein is CASRQPQETQYF. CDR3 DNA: TGCGCCAGCAGGCAACCTCAAGAGACCCAGTACTTC.

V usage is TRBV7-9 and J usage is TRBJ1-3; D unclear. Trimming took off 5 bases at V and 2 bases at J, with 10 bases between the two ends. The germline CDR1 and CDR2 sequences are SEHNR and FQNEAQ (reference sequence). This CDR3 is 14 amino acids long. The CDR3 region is CASSVTAPGNTIYF. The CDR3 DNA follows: TGTGCCAGCAGCGTTACAGCCCCTGGAAACACCATATATTTT.

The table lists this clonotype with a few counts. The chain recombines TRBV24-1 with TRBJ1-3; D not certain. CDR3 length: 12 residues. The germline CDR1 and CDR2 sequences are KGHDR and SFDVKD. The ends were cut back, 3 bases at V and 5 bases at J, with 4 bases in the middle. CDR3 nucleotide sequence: TGTGCCACCAGTGATGGGAGAAACACCATATATTTT. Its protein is CATSDGRNTIYF.

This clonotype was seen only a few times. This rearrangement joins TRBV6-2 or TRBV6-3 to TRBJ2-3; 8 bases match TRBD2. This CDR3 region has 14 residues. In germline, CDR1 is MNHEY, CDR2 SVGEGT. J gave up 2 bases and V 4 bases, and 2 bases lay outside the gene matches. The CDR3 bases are TGTGCCAGCAGTTGGGGACTAGACACAGATACGCAGTATTTT. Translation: CASSWGLDTDTQYF.

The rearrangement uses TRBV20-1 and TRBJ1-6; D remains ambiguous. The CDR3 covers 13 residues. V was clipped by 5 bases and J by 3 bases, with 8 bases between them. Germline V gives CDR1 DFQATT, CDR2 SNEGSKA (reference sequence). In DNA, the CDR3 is TGCAGTGCTCCGCAGCTCTATAATTCACCCCTCCACTTT. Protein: CSAPQLYNSPLHF.

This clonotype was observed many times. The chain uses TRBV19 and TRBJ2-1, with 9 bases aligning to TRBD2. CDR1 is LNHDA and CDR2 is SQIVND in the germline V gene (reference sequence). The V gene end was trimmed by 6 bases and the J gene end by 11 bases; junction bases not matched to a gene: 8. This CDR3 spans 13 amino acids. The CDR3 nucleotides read TGTGCCAGTAGCCTAGCGGGACTCTCCAAGCAGTTCTTC. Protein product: CASSLAGLSKQFF.

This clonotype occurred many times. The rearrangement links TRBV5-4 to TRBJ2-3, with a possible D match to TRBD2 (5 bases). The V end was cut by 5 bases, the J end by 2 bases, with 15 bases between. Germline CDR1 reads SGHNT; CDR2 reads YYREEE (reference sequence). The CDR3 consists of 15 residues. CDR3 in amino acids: CASSRPAENTDTQYF. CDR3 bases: TGTGCCAGCAGTCGTCCAGCGGAGAACACAGATACGCAGTATTTT.

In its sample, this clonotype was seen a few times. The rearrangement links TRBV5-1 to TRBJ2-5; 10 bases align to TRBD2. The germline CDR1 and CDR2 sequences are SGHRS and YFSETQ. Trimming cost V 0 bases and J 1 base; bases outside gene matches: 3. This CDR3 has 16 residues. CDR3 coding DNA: TGCGCCAGCAGCTTGGGACGGACTAGCGGCCAAGAGACCCAGTACTTC. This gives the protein CASSLGRTSGQETQYF. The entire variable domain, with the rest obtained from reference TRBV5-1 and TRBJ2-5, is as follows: KAGVTQTPRYLIKTRGQQVTLSCSPISGHRSVSWYQQTPGQGLQFLFEYFSETQRNKGNFPGRFSGRQFSNSRSEMNVSTLELGDSALYLCASSLGRTSGQETQYFGPGTRLLVL.

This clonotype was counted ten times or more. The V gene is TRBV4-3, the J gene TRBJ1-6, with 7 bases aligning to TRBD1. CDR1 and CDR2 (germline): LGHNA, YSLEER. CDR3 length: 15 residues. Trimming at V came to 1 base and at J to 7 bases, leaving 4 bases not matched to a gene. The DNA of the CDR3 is TGCGCCAGCAGCCAAGTTGGACAGGAAAATTCACCCCTCCACTTT. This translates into CASSQVGQENSPLHF.

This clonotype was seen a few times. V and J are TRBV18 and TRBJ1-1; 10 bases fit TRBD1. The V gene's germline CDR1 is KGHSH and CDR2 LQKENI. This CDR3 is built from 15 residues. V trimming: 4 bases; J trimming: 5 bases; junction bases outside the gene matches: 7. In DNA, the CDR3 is TGTGCCAGCTCACGCTCCGGGACAGGGGAGACTGAAGCTTTCTTT. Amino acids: CASSRSGTGETEAFF.

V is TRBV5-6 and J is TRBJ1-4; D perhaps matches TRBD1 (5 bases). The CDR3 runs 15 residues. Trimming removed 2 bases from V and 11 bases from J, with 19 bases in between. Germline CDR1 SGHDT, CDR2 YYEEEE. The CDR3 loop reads CASSLGDVGMRKLFF. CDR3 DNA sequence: TGTGCCAGCAGCTTAGGGGATGTTGGAATGAGGAAACTGTTTTTT.

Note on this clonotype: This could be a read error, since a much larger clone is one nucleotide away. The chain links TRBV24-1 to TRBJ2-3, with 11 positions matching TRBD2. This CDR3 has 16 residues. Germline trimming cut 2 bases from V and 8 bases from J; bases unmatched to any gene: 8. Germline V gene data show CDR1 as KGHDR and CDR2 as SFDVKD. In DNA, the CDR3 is TGTGCCACCAGTGATTCTAGCGGGGGGATTGCAGTTACGCAGTATTTT. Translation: CATSDSSGGIAVTQYF.

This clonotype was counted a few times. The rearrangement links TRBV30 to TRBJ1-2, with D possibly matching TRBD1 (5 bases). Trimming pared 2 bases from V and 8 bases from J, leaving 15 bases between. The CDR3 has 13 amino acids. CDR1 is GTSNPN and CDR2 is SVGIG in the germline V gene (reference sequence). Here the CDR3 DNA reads TGTGCCTGGAGTCTCTGGGCCCGGGGGGGCTACACCTTC. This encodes CAWSLWARGGYTF. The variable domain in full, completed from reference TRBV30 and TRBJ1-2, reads SQTIHQWPATLVQPVGSPLSLECTVEGTSNPNLYWYRQAAGRGLQLLFYSVGIGQISSEVPQNLSASRPQDRQFILSSKKLLLSDSGFYLCAWSLWARGGYTFGSGTRLTVV.

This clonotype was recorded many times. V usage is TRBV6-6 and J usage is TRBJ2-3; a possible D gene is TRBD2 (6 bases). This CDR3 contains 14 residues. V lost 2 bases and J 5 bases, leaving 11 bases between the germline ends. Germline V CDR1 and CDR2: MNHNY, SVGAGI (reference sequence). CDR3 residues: CASSYNAGRDTQYF. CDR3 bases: TGTGCCAGCAGTTACAATGCGGGGAGAGATACGCAGTATTTT.